This T cell receptor (beta chain) emerged from a study of follicular helper T cells after annual influenza vaccination. On the study more broadly: Blood was drawn on days 0, 7 and 28 after vaccination. Regarding the study as a whole: Change in circulating plasmablasts correlated with ICOS+CD38+ cTfh clonality change. ICOS-CD38- cTfh most often held earlier Day 7 ICOS+CD38+ clones.

Turning to this clone: Antigen unknown.

Germline loops: CDR1 SGHTA, CDR2 FQGNSA. This CDR3 has 15 amino acids. After removal of 5 bases from V and 2 bases from J, the junction contained 5 bases not matched to a gene. The time point denotes: 2014-2015 season, 7 days after vaccination. TCRdb keeps only in-frame clones here, not all; method: immunoSEQ multiplex PCR. The table shows about 10,000 clones, with approximately 81% occurring only once. V is TRBV7-2 and J is TRBJ2-5, with 10 bases aligning to TRBD2. Sequences were derived from CXCR5+ CD38- circulating T follicular helper cells from blood, sampled 7 days after influenza vaccination. The sample's subset: circulating Tfh, non-naive CD4+CXCR5+PD-1+ (ICOS+CD38+ or ICOS-CD38-). The sequence was collected from an adult who received the influenza vaccine. The CDR3, as DNA: TGTGCCAGCAGCGCCCGGACTAGCGGTCAAGAGACCCAGTACTTC. Translation: CASSARTSGQETQYF.